The entry below gives a single TCR beta chain sequence along with its context. The antigen remains undetermined. Primers for the PCR totalled 60 Vbeta and 13 Jbeta. Libraries were prepared by immunoSEQ multiplex PCR; TCRdb keeps only in-frame clonotypes and omits some of them. This table holds some 140,000 clones, 82% found once. This sample is drawn from a study of cytomegalovirus exposure and HLA in healthy donors. Overall study results and limits: Reports credit the classifier with highly specific, highly sensitive diagnosis of cytomegalovirus status.

The receptor's source is a woman aged 45-65 years in good health and CMV-seropositive. Sample: PBMCs.

This CDR3 is CASSKGQSGGSPNSYEQYF. The CDR3 DNA reads TGTGCCAGCAGCAAAGGTCAGTCAGGGGGCTCACCTAATTCCTACGAGCAGTACTTC. The chain couples TRBV21-1 to TRBJ2-7; no check of the table's D call, TRBD1, against the DNA was made. TRBV21-1 is a pseudogene segment. The CDR3 is 19 residues long.